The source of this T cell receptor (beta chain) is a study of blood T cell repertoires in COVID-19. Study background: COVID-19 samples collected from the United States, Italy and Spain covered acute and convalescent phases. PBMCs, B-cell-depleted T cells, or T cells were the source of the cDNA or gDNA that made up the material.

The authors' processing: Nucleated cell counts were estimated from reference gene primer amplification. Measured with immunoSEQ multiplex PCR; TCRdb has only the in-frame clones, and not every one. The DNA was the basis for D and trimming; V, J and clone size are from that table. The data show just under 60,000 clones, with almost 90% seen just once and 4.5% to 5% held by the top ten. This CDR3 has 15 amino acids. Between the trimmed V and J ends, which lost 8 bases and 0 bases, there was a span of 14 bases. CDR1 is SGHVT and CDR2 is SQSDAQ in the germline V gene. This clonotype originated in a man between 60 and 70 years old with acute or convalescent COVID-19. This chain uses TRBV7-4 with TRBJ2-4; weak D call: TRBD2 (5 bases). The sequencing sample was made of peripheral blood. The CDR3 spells CASPRAGLAKNIQYF. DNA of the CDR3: TGTGCCAGCCCCCGGGCAGGACTAGCCAAAAACATTCAGTACTTC.